This entry concerns a single TCR beta chain. Its antigen is still unknown. Per-base quality was not reported, and no clone a single base away is much larger than it. The CDR3 has 14 amino acids, counting the end cysteine and phenylalanine. The CDR3 DNA has 42 bases and is translated from base 1. According to the germline V gene, CDR1 reads SNHLY and CDR2 reads FYNNEI. V loses 8 bases, J loses 2 bases, and the germline ends lie 13 bases apart. These data are taken from a study of cytomegalovirus exposure and HLA in healthy donors (dated by TCRdb to about 2017). Background on the whole study: An earlier analysis of roughly 500 of the donors reported about 290 Gb of sequence data and 117 million unique TCR beta sequences from about 179 million T cells. An early release that covered roughly 600 HLA-typed donors contained about 300 gigabases of sequencing data and around 80 million unique TCR sequences. Of the roughly 410 genotyped donors, less than 90% were placed in the genetic ancestry cluster associated with self-reported Caucasian donors. The study aimed to test whether signatures of past pathogen exposure could be identified by cataloging public T cell receptors. The T cell repertoires of roughly 660 subjects were profiled by immunosequencing and related to cytomegalovirus serostatus. In addition to the first cohort of 666 subjects, a separate validation cohort of approximately 110 different subjects was used. To predict cytomegalovirus infection status, the study combined high-throughput TCR immunosequencing, statistical association of individual TCRs with disease status, and machine learning. To study patterns of TCR occurrence, a later analysis re-analyzed previously published TCR beta repertoires from around 700 donors and added high-resolution HLA genotyping. Rather than using new phenotypic data, the later analysis identified candidate immune exposures from TCR beta sequences and from how often those sequences occurred across donors. In an earlier analysis of 550 to 700 of the donors, high-throughput TCR beta sequencing was used to judge whether each TCR beta V gene segment behaved as functional or pseudogenic. Donor age, sex, ethnicity and CMV serostatus were compiled together with the repertoire data. Genome-wide SNP genotypes for about 65% of the roughly 670 donors were used in a later genetic analysis, which treated that subset as a discovery cohort. All discovery cohort repertoires had been generated using a single sequencing platform. HLA typing included class I and class II loci at four-digit resolution. The number of typed donors differed by locus: about 629-640 for A, B, C, DRB1 and DQB1; 522 for DQA1; approximately 600 for DPA1; and around 490 for DPB1. Four to six DR-DQ haplotypes were handled as single units for association and clustering, since linkage in the cohort was strong. Among 300 to 500 genotyped donors of the cohort, an average of approximately 200,000 unique TCR beta nucleotide sequences was sequenced per donor, of which approximately 19% were non-productive. Results the study describes overall, beyond this receptor: The sequencing pipeline was judged likely to have produced a cluster of highly shared sequence variants as a technical artifact. Compared with the 666-donor mean, donors in an Asian-associated ancestry cluster had fewer N-insertions in productive TCRs, according to a later genetic analysis. According to the authors, the approach could potentially be generalized to other disease states and immunological phenotypes. In a later analysis, most CMV-associated TCR beta chains were found to appear HLA-restricted, with HLA associations seemingly driven largely by CMV exposure. Cytomegalovirus status was reported to be diagnosed by the classifier with high specificity and sensitivity in both the original and validation cohorts. A further reported finding was that TCR beta sequences accurately predicted the HLA-A and HLA-B alleles for most subjects in the first cohort. Sequencing depth was assumed to be roughly uniform across donors in the presence/absence analyses, though that assumption may not hold. In a later genetic analysis, a missense DCLRE1C variant was associated with V-gene and J-gene trimming of TCR beta chains, and the association was replicated in an independent cohort. CMV serostatus was the only immune exposure information available for the cohort. HLA typing was unavailable for some donors at each locus, so association tests used only the typed subset. When HLA alleles, especially DR and DQ, strongly co-occurred, TCR associations were difficult to assign to individual alleles. In this cohort, only TCR beta chains were sequenced, and detectable features were limited by the absence of alpha or paired-chain data. Some IMGT-functional V segments, including TRBV6-2 and TRBV6-3, could not be told apart with the 87-base-pair reads, so those segments were excluded. According to a later analysis, parvovirus B19, influenza, CMV and Epstein-Barr virus appeared linked to several top co-occurrence clusters. Broadly in line with IMGT annotations, most TCR beta V segments showed up in productive rearrangements about 87% or about 30% of the time in an earlier analysis of some 590 of the donors. A later analysis associated 15,000 to 20,000 TCR beta sequences with specific HLA alleles at a false discovery rate of 0.05. In a later analysis, TCR association rates were found to vary across HLA loci, with the most associated TCRs seen for DRB1 alleles and the fewest for HLA-C alleles. Linkage disequilibrium might explain the correlated functional status among segregating V segments, but an unknown experimental factor could not be excluded. A total of 150 to 200 TCR beta chains were listed by the study as associated with cytomegalovirus. A few of the identified cytomegalovirus-associated TCR beta chains were confirmed in vitro to be specific for cytomegalovirus antigens. In a later analysis, HLA-associated TCR beta chains showed more clonal expansion and lower generation probabilities than non-associated chains that were equally common. Across donors, most TCR sequences were observed very rarely, whereas some public TCRs were present in many individuals. Roughly 15 rarely observed V segments, including chromosome 9 orphons, were excluded from the earlier analysis of about 600 of the donors because counts were too low.

The cohort comprised 550 to 700 healthy bone marrow donors. Cohort members were all nominally healthy when sampled, although unrecorded immune exposures were likely present. The donor was CMV seronegative and was included in the group of hundreds of seronegative cohort members. Each donor provided a peripheral blood sample, and peripheral blood mononuclear cells were used for TCR beta sequencing. The Qiagen DNeasy Blood Extraction Kit was used to extract genomic DNA from the blood cell samples. Libraries were built with the immunoSEQ multiplex PCR assay. A mixture of 60 forward primers for TCR Vbeta segments and 13 reverse primers for TCR Jbeta segments was used in the multiplex PCR. A multiplex PCR assay on genomic DNA amplified the CDR3 region of rearranged TCR beta genes. On the Illumina HiSeq System, the amplified TCR beta libraries were sequenced as 87-base-pair reads. The published analysis was carried out like this. A later analysis counted 75 million to 100 million unique TCR beta chains across the 600 to 850 repertoires, and roughly 11 million of these chains were shared by at least two donors. To remove PCR and sequencing errors, raw reads were error-corrected and collapsed into unique sequences using a nearest-neighbor algorithm that merged closely related sequences. To assign V, D and J gene segments, CDR3 sequences were aligned to IMGT reference sequences. For a sequence to be retained, a match of at least six nucleotides was required to both a V gene segment and a J gene segment. A rearrangement was called productive if the CDR3 had no stop codons and remained in frame with V and J, and every other rearrangement was called non-productive. Following IMGT convention, CDR3 was defined as the stretch from the second conserved V-encoded cysteine to the conserved J-encoded phenylalanine. Sequences without an unambiguous match to a single V gene segment were excluded from the earlier analysis of approximately 600 of the donors. An earlier analysis of just under 600 of the donors called V segments functional above 56.7% productive rearrangements and segregating when the between-donor standard deviation exceeded 5%. A statistical classification framework was developed to diagnose cytomegalovirus status using the catalog of TCR beta chain sequences. A later analysis assigned V and J genes by comparing TCR nucleotide sequences with IMGT/GENE-DB human TR gene sequences. In a later analysis, CDR3 sequences and most-parsimonious VDJ recombination scenarios were assigned using the TCRdist pipeline. In a later analysis, each TCR beta chain was defined by its CDR3 amino acid sequence together with its V-gene family, and reads lacking a unique V-gene family were excluded. As a way to deal with suspected cross-contamination and a sequencing artifact, a later analysis dropped 640 or so nucleotide sequences that were highly shared and had low generation probability. In a later analysis, a clonal expansion index for each public chain was calculated from normalized within-repertoire ranks of inferred template counts. In a later analysis, generation probabilities were computed using a VDJ recombination model fitted to out-of-frame rearrangements, and the results were checked against IGoR. In a later analysis, hypergeometric tests were used to score TCR-TCR, TCR-HLA and TCR-CMV co-occurrence, with a repertoire-size bias correction applied to TCR pairs. A later analysis estimated false discovery rates by permuting HLA or CMV assignments 20 times. In a later analysis, co-occurring TCRs were grouped using DBSCAN, and TCRdist sequence similarity was added for clustering within HLA-allele-positive subsets. For co-occurrence clustering, repertoires with fewer than 30,000 or more than 120,000 public chains were excluded, along with five repertoires with anomalous nucleotide sharing. TCRdb re-hosts the immuneACCESS table, in-frame sequences only. Its copies lack some clones; in the studies checked, an unresolved V gene accounts for under half of them, and the cause for the rest is not known. That table gives V, J and clone size, and the DNA gave D and trimming. For this sample the table gives roughly 140,000 clones, of which over 60% were detected only once. Less than 2% of the sample is held by the ten biggest clonotypes.

The V and J genes are TRBV2 and TRBJ1-5, with a tentative D gene TRBD1 over 5 matching bases. The origin of this receptor is a woman under 40 in good health and CMV-seronegative. Sample: PBMCs. The DNA sequence is as follows: TGTGCCAGCCAACTGGCCAGGGGCAATCAGCCCCAGCATTTT. The resulting protein is CASQLARGNQPQHF.